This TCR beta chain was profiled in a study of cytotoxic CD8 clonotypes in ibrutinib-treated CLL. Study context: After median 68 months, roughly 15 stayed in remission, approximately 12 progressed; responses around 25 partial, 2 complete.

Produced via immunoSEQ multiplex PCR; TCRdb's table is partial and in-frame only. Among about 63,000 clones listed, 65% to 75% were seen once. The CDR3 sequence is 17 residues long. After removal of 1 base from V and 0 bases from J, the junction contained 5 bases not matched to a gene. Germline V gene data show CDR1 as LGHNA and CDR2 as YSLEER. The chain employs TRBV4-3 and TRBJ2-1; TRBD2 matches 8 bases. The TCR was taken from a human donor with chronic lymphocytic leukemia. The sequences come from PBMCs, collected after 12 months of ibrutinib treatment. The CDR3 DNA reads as TGCGCCAGCAGCCAAGGACTAGCGTCTTACTCCTACAATGAGCAGTTCTTC. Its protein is CASSQGLASYSYNEQFF.